One sample yielded the 8 T cell receptor beta chains listed below, sequenced in a study of cytomegalovirus exposure and HLA in healthy donors. Some clones are missing from TCRdb's copy, which holds only in-frame ones; the method was immunoSEQ multiplex PCR. The sample lists about 74,000 clones, about 93% seen once, with about 2.1% in the top ten. Sequenced: PBMCs. Receptor source: a woman aged 18-35 years in good health and CMV-seropositive.

This clone was recorded once. The J gene is TRBJ2-3, the V gene TRBV5-6; D is perhaps TRBD2 (5 bases). V was clipped by 2 bases and J by 3 bases, with 10 bases between them. CDR3 length equals 14 residues. The germline CDR1 and CDR2 sequences are SGHDT and YYEEEE. The CDR3 loop reads CASSLTVATDTQYF. CDR3 DNA sequence: TGTGCCAGCAGCTTAACGGTAGCGACAGATACGCAGTATTTT.

The chain is built from TRBV6-5 and TRBJ2-1; 7 nucleotides agree with TRBD1. Germline CDR1 reads MNHEY; CDR2 reads SVGAGI. V shed 10 bases and J 8 bases; nucleotides not matched to a gene: 11. The CDR3 is 13 residues long. The CDR3 reads CATAIDRAYEQFF. In DNA, the CDR3 is TGTGCCACCGCAATCGACAGGGCGTATGAGCAGTTCTTC.

The chain uses TRBV15 and TRBJ2-1; D perhaps matches TRBD2 (6 bases). Looked up from germline, CDR1 is LNHNV and CDR2 is YYDKDF (reference sequence). The CDR3 is 16 residues long. Trimming took 9 bases from V and 8 from J, leaving 26 bases between them. The CDR3 loop is CATWRGPQFGVDEQFF. CDR3 nucleotides: TGTGCCACTTGGAGGGGCCCCCAGTTTGGTGTGGATGAGCAGTTCTTC.

V usage is TRBV10-3 and J usage is TRBJ1-3; a weak D match, TRBD1 (5 bases). With 4 bases removed from V and 0 bases from J, the gap between germline ends came to 7 bases. The germline V gene has CDR1 ENHRY and CDR2 SYGVKD. This CDR3 has 14 residues. DNA of the CDR3: TGTGCCATCAGTGGGGGGGTCTCTGGAAACACCATATATTTT. Translation: CAISGGVSGNTIYF.

This chain joins TRBV9 and TRBJ2-1; 8 positions agree with TRBD2. The CDR3 totals 16 residues. Losses at the gene ends were 0 bases for V and 8 bases for J; bases not matched to a gene: 10. Germline-derived CDR1 and CDR2 are SGDLS and YYNGEE. The CDR3 coding sequence is TGTGCCAGCAGCGTAGCGATCGCGGGGGGCAGCGATGAGCAGTTCTTC. Its translation is CASSVAIAGGSDEQFF. The full variable domain, rest sourced from reference TRBV9 and TRBJ2-1, is DSGVTQTPKHLITATGQRVTLRCSPRSGDLSVYWYQQSLDQGLQFLIQYYNGEERAKGNILERFSAQQFPDLHSELNLSSLELGDSALYFCASSVAIAGGSDEQFFGPGTRLTVL.

V gene TRBV11-2 combines with J gene TRBJ2-7; TRBD1 matches at 7 bases. The V gene's germline CDR1 is SGHAT and CDR2 FQNNGV. J lost 3 bases, V lost 5 bases, and 4 bases had no gene match. This CDR3 has 13 amino acids. The chain's CDR3 is CASSQGQFYEQYF. The CDR3 DNA follows: TGTGCCAGCAGCCAGGGACAGTTCTACGAGCAGTACTTC. Based on the CDR3 plus reference TRBV11-2 and TRBJ2-7, the full variable domain is EAGVAQSPRYKIIEKRQSVAFWCNPISGHATLYWYQQILGQGPKLLIQFQNNGVVDDSQLPKDRFSAERLKGVDSTLKIQPAKLEDSAVYLCASSQGQFYEQYFGPGTRLTVT.

The chain uses TRBV2 and TRBJ2-1, with unresolved D. The CDR3 spans 15 residues. V shed 6 bases and J shed 2 bases, with 14 bases lying between them. The germline V gene has CDR1 SNHLY and CDR2 FYNNEI. This chain's CDR3 is CASSVAGETYNEQFF. In nucleotides, the CDR3 is TGTGCCAGCAGCGTAGCTGGAGAGACCTACAATGAGCAGTTCTTC.

This chain uses TRBV4-2 with TRBJ1-5, with no clear D. Trimming shortened V by 0 bases and J by 5 bases, and 8 bases separated the two germline ends. The CDR3 covers 14 residues. Germline V gives CDR1 LGHNA, CDR2 YNFKEQ. In DNA, the CDR3 is TGTGCCAGCAGCCAAGATGGCCTCCATCAGCCCCAGCATTTT. Its translation: CASSQDGLHQPQHF.